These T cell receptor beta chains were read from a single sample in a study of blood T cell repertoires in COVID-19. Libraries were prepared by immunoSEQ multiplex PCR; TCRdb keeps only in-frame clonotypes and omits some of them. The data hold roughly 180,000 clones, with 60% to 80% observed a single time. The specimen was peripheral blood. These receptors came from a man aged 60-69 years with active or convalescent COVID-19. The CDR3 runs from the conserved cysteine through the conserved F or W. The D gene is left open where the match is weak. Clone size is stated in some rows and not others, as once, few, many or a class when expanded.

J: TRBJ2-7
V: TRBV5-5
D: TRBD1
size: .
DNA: TGTGCCAGCAGCTCCCGACAGGGGCCCTACGAGCAGTACTTC
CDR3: CASSSRQGPYEQYF

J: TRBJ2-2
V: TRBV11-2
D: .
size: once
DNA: TGTGCCAGCTGGGACTCCCGCACCGGGGAGCTGTTTTTT
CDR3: CASWDSRTGELFF

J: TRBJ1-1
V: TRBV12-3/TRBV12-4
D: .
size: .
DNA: TGTGCCAGCAGTCCAGTTTCTGAAGCTTTCTTT
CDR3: CASSPVSEAFF

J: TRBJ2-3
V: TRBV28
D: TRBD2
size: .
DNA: TGTGCCAGCCATGGGGCTAGCGGGAGGGCCGGTGATACGCAGTATTTT
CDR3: CASHGASGRAGDTQYF

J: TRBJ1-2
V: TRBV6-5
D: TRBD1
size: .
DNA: TGTGCCGTGCCGTGGACAGGGTACCATGGCTACACCTTC
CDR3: CAVPWTGYHGYTF

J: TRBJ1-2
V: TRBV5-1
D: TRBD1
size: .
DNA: TGCGCCAGCAGCGAGCGAGGGGGCCGGGATGGCTACACCTTC
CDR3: CASSERGGRDGYTF

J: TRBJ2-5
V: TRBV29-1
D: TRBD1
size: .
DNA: TGCAGCGTTGGACAGGGGCGAGAGACCCAGTACTTC
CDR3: CSVGQGRETQYF

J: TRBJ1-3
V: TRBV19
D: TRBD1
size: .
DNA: TGTGCCAGTAGTACGGGACAGGCTGGAAACACCATATATTTT
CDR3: CASSTGQAGNTIYF

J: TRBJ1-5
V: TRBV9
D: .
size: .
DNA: TGTGCCAGCAGCGTAGCTGGACAACTAAATCAGCCCCAGCATTTT
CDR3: CASSVAGQLNQPQHF

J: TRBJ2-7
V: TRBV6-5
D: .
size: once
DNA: TGTGCCAGCAGTTACTCGCACCAGTCCGAGCAGTACTTC
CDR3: CASSYSHQSEQYF

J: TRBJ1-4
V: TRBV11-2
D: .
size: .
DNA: TGTGCCAGCAGCCCCCTCGGGACCGGGGGTGAAAAACTGTTTTTT
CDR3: CASSPLGTGGEKLFF

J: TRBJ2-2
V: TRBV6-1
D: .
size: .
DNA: TGTGCCAGCAGTAATCCCAGGAAGAACACCGGGGAGCTGTTTTTT
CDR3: CASSNPRKNTGELFF

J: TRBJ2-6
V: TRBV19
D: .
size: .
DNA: TGTGGGACTGCAACCTCTGGGGCCAACGTCCTGACTTTC
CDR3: CGTATSGANVLTF

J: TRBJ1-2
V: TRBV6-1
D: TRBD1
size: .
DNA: TGTGCCAGCAGTGAAGGATTAGGACAGGGGGCGCGAGGCTACACCTTC
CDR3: CASSEGLGQGARGYTF

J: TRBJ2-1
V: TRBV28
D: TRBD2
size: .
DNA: TGTGCCAGCAGTCGGACTAGCGGGAGGCCCAATGAGCAGTTCTTC
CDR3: CASSRTSGRPNEQFF

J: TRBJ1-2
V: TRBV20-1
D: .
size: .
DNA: TGCAGTGTAATGACAGGACATGGCTACACCTTC
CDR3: CSVMTGHGYTF

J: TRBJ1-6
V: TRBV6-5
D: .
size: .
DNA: TGTGCCAGCGGTAGGGGAAGCACATCACCCCTCCACTTT
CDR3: CASGRGSTSPLHF

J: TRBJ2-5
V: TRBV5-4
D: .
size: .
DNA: TGTGCCAGCAGACAGATGACAGAAGAGACCCAGTACTTC
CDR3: CASRQMTEETQYF

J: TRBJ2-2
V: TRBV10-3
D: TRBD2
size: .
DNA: TGTGCCATCAGCCAGACTAGCGGGAGGCAGAAAGGCGGGGAGCTGTTTTTT
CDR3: CAISQTSGRQKGGELFF

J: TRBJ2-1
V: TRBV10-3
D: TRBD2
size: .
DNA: TGTGCCATCAGTGACCCAGGGACTAGCGGAATTTATAATGAGCAGTTCTTC
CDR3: CAISDPGTSGIYNEQFF

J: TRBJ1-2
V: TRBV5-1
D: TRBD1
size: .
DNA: TGCGCCAGCAGCTCCACGGGACAGGGACGTGGCTACACCTTC
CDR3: CASSSTGQGRGYTF

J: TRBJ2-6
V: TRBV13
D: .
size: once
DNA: TGTGCCAGCAGCTTATTGCTAGTTGGGGCCAACGTCCTGACTTTC
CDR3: CASSLLLVGANVLTF

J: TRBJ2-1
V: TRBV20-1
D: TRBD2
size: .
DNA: TGCAGTGCTAGTACTCCGGGAGGCGGTGAGCAGTTCTTC
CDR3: CSASTPGGGEQFF

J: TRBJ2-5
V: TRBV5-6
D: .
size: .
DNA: TGTGCCAGCAGCTTGGTCGGAGAAGAGACCCAGTACTTC
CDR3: CASSLVGEETQYF

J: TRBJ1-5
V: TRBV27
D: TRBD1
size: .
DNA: TGTGCCAGCAGTTTATTTAGGGGGCAAACGCCCCAGCATTTT
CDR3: CASSLFRGQTPQHF

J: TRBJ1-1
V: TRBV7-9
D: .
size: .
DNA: TGTGCCAGCAGCCTGAAGGGGGACGGTCAAGCTTTCTTT
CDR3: CASSLKGDGQAFF

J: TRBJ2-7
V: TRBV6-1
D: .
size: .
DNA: TGTGCCAGCAGTGAACAGGGCTACGAGCAGTACTTC
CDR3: CASSEQGYEQYF

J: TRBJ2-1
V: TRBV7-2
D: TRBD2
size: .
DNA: TGTGCCAGCAGCTTAGCAGGGACTAAGCAGTTCTTC
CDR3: CASSLAGTKQFF

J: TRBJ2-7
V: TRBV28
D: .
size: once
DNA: TGTGCCAGCAGTTTCTATGACAGATCTTACGAGCAGTACTTC
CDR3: CASSFYDRSYEQYF

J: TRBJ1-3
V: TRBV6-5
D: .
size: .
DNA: TGTGCCAGCAGTTACTCCACACCCTCTGGAAACACCATATATTTT
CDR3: CASSYSTPSGNTIYF

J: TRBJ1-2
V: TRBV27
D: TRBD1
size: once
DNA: TGTGCCAGCAGGCGGACAGGGAACTATGGCTACACCTTC
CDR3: CASRRTGNYGYTF

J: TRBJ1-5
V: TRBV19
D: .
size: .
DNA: TGTGCCAGTAGTAGCAGCAGGCATAGCAATCAGCCCCAGCATTTT
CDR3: CASSSSRHSNQPQHF

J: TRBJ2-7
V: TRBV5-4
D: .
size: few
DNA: TGTGCCAGCAGCTTCACCGGCGGGGAGCAGTACTTC
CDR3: CASSFTGGEQYF

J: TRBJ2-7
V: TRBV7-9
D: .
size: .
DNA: TGTGCCAGCAGCTTAAGGAGAGGGAATGAGCAGTACTTC
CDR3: CASSLRRGNEQYF

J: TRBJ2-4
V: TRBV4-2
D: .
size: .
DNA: TGTGCCAGCAGCCGTTCCAGTGGAGCCGGCAAAAACATTCAGTACTTC
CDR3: CASSRSSGAGKNIQYF

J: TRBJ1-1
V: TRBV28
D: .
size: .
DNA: TGTGCCAGCAGTTTAGGACTCGGCACCTTGAACACTGAAGCTTTCTTT
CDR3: CASSLGLGTLNTEAFF

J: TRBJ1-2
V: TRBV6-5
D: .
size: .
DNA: TGTGCCAGCAGGGACAGCCCTGTTGGTGGCTACACCTTC
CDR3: CASRDSPVGGYTF

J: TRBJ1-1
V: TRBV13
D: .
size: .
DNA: TGTGCCAGCAGCCTCCGTGCGGGGATGAACACTGAAGCTTTCTTT
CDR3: CASSLRAGMNTEAFF

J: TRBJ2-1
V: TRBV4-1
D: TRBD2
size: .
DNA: TGCGCCAGCAGCCAAGGTCCTGCGGGAGTGGGCGACAATGAGCAGTTCTTC
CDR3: CASSQGPAGVGDNEQFF

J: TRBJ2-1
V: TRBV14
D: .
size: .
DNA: TGTGCCAGCAGCCACACGACAGGCACCTACAATGAGCAGTTCTTC
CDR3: CASSHTTGTYNEQFF

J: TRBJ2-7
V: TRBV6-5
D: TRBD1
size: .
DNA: TGTGCGTCTCTGGAACAGGGGTTCGTGAGGGAGCAGTACTTC
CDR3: CASLEQGFVREQYF